The text below deals with one T cell receptor beta chain. The same CDR3 also results from other DNA sequences found in this sample. The data were obtained in a study of shared T cell receptors in the human thymus. Sequenced by immunoSEQ multiplex PCR; TCRdb stores in-frame clones only, minus some. The sample consists of about 500,000 clones, about four fifths of them appearing once. The V segment lost 8 bases and the J segment 3 bases; nucleotides outside the gene matches: 4. The CDR3 has 12 amino acids. Germline assignment: CDR1 MGHDK and CDR2 SYGVNS. Another study also made use of these data, one on human thymus T cells. This second study says: Thymic and blood repertoires showed apparently biased V and J gene usage. Thymic repertoires overlap heavily among unrelated individuals, related research has reported.

The chain has TRBV25-1 and TRBJ2-7; TRBD2 aligns across 7 bases. Sequencing was carried out using thymocytes. This TCR was sampled from a boy under three years old with a congenital heart defect. CDR3 residues: CASSGEGYEQYF. Here the CDR3 DNA reads TGTGCCAGCTCTGGGGAGGGCTACGAGCAGTACTTC.